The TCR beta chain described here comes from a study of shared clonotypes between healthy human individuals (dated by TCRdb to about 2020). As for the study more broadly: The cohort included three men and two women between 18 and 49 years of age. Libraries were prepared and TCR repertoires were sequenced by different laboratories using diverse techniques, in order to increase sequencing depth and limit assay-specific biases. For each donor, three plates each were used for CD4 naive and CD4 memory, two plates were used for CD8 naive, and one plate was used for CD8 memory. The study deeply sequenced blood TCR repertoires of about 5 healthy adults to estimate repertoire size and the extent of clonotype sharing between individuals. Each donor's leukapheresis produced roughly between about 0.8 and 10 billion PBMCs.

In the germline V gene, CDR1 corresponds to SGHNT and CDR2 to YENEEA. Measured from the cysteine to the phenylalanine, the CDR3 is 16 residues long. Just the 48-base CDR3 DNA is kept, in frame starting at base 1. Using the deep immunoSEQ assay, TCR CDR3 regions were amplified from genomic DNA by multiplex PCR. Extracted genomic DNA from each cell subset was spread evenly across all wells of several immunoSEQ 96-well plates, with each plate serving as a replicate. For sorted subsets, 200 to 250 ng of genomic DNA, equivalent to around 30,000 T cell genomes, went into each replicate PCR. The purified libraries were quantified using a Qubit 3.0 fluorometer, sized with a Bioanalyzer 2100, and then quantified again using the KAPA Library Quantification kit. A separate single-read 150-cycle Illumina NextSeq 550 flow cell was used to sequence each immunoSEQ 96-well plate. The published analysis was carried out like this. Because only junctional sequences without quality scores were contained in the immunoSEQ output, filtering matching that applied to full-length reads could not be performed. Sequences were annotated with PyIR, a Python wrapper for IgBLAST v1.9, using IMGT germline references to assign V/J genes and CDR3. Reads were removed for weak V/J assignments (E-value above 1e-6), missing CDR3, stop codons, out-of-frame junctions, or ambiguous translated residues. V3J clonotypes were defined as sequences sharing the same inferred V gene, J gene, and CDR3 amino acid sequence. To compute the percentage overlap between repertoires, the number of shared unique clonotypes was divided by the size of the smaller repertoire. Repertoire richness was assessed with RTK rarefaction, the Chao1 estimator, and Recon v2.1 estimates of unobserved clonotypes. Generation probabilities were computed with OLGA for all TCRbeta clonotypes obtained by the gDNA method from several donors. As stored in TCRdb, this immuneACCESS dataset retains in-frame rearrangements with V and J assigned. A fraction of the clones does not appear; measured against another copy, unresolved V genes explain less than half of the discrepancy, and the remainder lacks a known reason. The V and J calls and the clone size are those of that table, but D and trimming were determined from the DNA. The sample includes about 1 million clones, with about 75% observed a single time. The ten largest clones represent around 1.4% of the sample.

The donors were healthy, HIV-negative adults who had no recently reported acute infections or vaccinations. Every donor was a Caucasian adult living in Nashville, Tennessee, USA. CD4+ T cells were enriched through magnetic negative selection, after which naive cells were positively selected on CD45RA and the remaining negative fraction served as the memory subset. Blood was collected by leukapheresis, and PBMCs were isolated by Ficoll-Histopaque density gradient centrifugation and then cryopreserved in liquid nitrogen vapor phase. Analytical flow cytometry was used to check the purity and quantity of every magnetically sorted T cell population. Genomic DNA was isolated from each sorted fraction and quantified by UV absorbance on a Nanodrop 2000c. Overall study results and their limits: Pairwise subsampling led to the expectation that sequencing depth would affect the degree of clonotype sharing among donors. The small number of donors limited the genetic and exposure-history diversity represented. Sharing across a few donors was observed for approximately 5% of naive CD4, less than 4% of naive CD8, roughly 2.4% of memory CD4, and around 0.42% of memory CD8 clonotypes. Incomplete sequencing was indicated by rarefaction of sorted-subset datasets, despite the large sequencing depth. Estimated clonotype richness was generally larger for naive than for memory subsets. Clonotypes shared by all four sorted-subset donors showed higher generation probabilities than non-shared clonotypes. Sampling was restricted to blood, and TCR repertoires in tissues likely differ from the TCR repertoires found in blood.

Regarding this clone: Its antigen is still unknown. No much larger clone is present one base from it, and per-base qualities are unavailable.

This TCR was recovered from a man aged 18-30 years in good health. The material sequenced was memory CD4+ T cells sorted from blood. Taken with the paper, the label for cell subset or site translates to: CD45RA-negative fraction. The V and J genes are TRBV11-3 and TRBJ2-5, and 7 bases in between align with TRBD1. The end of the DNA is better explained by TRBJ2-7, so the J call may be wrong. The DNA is TGTGCCAGCAGCTTAGAAACAGGGGCGGGCTCCTACGAGCAGTACTTC. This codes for CASSLETGAGSYEQYF.